This record covers a single T cell receptor (beta chain). It has no known antigen specificity. Because the CDR3 is missing its conserved closing phenylalanine or tryptophan, this is likely a read error. These data belong to a study of molecular identifiers for immune sequencing clone quantification (dated by TCRdb to the late 2010s). As for the study more broadly: For a replicate experiment, the RNA from either about 20,000 or 100,000 naive CD8 T cells was divided into five aliquots, and four of those aliquots went on to sequencing. CD8 T cells were used in a methods study to benchmark molecular-identifier clustering-based TCR repertoire sequencing (MIDCIRS) and TCR RNA copy counting.

Overall study results and their limits: A single cell's worth of spiked-in Jurkat TCR RNA was reported detectable even among one million naive CD8 T cells. When barcode sub-clustering was not used, chimeric consensus sequences inflated TCR diversity, with chimeras reaching as high as 47%. Clones above 20 RNA copies held over 99% of molecules in CMV-specific effector cells but under 1% in naive cells. Highly expanded clone sizes could be underestimated if identical TCR molecules share a barcode. Modeling estimated 2.5 to 3.5 recovered TCR RNA copies per cell, compared with about ten by digital PCR, which implies around 33% capture efficiency. The naive libraries included spiked-in Jurkat TCR RNA (fewer than eleven copies' worth), and this RNA is not part of the donor repertoire.

Clipping removes 0 bases from V and 5 bases from J, with 4 as the unmatched junction base count. The CDR3 totals 16 residues, both ends included. The read is trimmed to its CDR3 DNA, 48 bases read in frame from base 1. Sequences LGHNA (CDR1) and YNFKEQ (CDR2) are obtained from the germline V gene. Libraries of naive CD8 T cells were generated from about 21,000 to 970,000 sorted cells, with 10%, 30% or 50% of the purified RNA used. Naive CD8 T cells, defined as CD8+CD4-CCR7+CD45RA+, were FACS-sorted into RLT Plus buffer on a BD FACSAria II. Detection sensitivity was tested by spiking Jurkat RNA equal to approximately 9 TCR copies' worth into samples containing 20,000-1,000,000 naive CD8 T cells. Enrichment of CD8 T cells was done with RosetteSep CD8+ T Cell Enrichment Cocktail plus Ficoll-Paque, and ACK red cell lysis came afterward. Library prep was done by PCR. The reads were generated on a NextSeq 500. Bulk TCR libraries were generated as previously described, with the TCR primers listed in Table S5 used. Total RNA was purified with the Qiagen AllPrep DNA/RNA kit. Reads from multiple sequencing runs of the same library were pooled before analysis. On the authors' methods: Reads were retained only if the reads had an exact TCR constant sequence, and the retained reads were trimmed to 150 nt and grouped according to their 12-nt molecular barcodes. Reads in each barcode group were sub-clustered using a 15% Levenshtein threshold, and a quality-weighted consensus sequence was built for each RNA molecule. Non-functional sequences were excluded, and lower-count sequences lying one edit away from another sequence were also excluded. On the basis of fitting two negative binomial distributions, barcode sub-clusters with fewer than 20% of the maximum read count were discarded. TCRdb handled the public reads itself, with Q25 trimming in fastp and clone calling in MiXCR, and kept productive beta chains. Records with the same CDR3 protein are collapsed into one entry carrying the most frequent genes and DNA. The V and J calls and clone size are TCRdb's, not the authors'. For this sample the table gives some 97,000 distinct CDR3 sequences, of which over 30% were detected only once. The ten largest clones take up 4% to 5% of the sample.

The material sequenced was naive CD8+ T cells from blood, with Jurkat cell RNA spiked in. The label giving this sample's cell subset or site can be read as: FACS-sorted CD8+CD4-CCR7+CD45RA+ naive T cells. The chain was built from TRBV4-2 and TRBJ2-5, and 12 junctional nucleotides match TRBD2. The clonotype comes from a human donor in good health. Some libraries in this study had Jurkat cell RNA spiked in. CDR3 reads: CASSQDILAGGETQYL. The nucleotide sequence is given as TGTGCCAGCAGCCAAGACATACTAGCGGGAGGTGAGACCCAGTACCTC.